These 24 T cell receptor beta chains originate from one sample sequenced in a study of blood T cell repertoires in COVID-19. Profiling relied on immunoSEQ multiplex PCR, and the TCRdb table lists in-frame clones only, not all of them. This table has 180,000 or so clones, roughly 88% appearing once. The sample was peripheral blood. The receptors stem from a human donor with active or convalescent COVID-19. The donor label of this sample is uncertain.

The chain is built from TRBV5-4 and TRBJ2-7; possibly TRBD1 for D (5 bases). The CDR3 runs to 15 residues. Germline V CDR1 and CDR2: SGHNT, YYREEE (reference sequence). V was pared by 0 bases and J by 3 bases, with 13 bases between. The CDR3 protein is CASSLVGASGYEQYF. Written as DNA, the CDR3 is TGTGCCAGCAGCTTGGTAGGGGCTTCGGGCTACGAGCAGTACTTC.

The chain recombines TRBV29-1 with TRBJ1-1; the D gene is possibly TRBD1 (5 bases). From germline, CDR1 is SQVTM and CDR2 ANQGSEA. This CDR3 comprises 13 residues. V was cut by 3 bases and J by 4 bases, with 12 bases left in between. CDR3 in DNA: TGCAGCGTTGAGGAGGGGACGGGCACTGAAGCTTTCTTT. Its translation is CSVEEGTGTEAFF.

DNA for the CDR3: TGTGCCAGCAGCTTAGGGACAAGCCGTAATGAGCAGTTCTTC. As protein: CASSLGTSRNEQFF. The V call is TRBV7-3, the J call TRBJ2-1; perhaps TRBD1 as D (6 bases). The germline V and J ends were trimmed by 2 bases and 7 bases, with 12 bases remaining between them. There are 14 residues in the CDR3. Germline lookup yields CDR1 SGHTA and CDR2 FQGTGA.

This rearrangement joins TRBV28 to TRBJ2-7; tentatively, D is TRBD1 (5 bases). CDR1 and CDR2 (germline): MDHEN, SYDVKM. Trimming pared 4 bases from V and 2 bases from J, leaving 12 bases between. This CDR3 spans 14 amino acids. Here the CDR3 reads CASSWPTVPYEQYF. CDR3 coding DNA: TGTGCCAGCAGTTGGCCGACAGTTCCCTACGAGCAGTACTTC.

The table lists this clone with a few counts. This CDR3 is CASSTGEAGELFF. The CDR3 region has the DNA TGTGCCAGCAGTACAGGGGAAGCCGGGGAGCTGTTTTTT. The rearrangement joins TRBV27 to TRBJ2-2; TRBD1 aligns across 7 bases. Germline V lookup: CDR1 MNHEY, CDR2 SMNVEV (reference sequence). The length of the CDR3 is 13 residues. The V gene end was trimmed by 5 bases and the J gene end by 6 bases; junction bases not matched to a gene: 3.

The V gene is TRBV19, the J gene TRBJ1-5; 10 bases are a match to TRBD1. The CDR3 has 16 amino acids. The germline V gene has CDR1 LNHDA and CDR2 SQIVND (reference sequence). The V segment lost 5 bases and the J segment 4 bases; nucleotides outside the gene matches: 8. The CDR3 coding sequence is TGTGCCAGTAGTCCCACGTGGACAGGGGGGAATCAGCCCCAGCATTTT. This sequence encodes CASSPTWTGGNQPQHF.

The CDR3 DNA reads TGCGCCAGCAGCTTGGCGCTAGCGGGCGCATACAATGAGCAGTTCTTC. Translating gives CASSLALAGAYNEQFF. The gene calls are TRBV5-1 and TRBJ2-1, with 8 bases fitting TRBD2. There are 16 residues in the CDR3. Germline values: CDR1 SGHRS, CDR2 YFSETQ. V lost 0 bases and J lost 4; bases outside the gene matches: 6.

This sequence joins TRBV30 and TRBJ1-4; no definite D call. Trimming removed 1 base at V and 6 bases at J, with 6 bases between. The CDR3 length is 12 residues. CDR1 and CDR2 (germline): GTSNPN, SVGIG (reference sequence). The CDR3 DNA is TGTGCCTGGAGTGGGCTGGATGAAAAACTGTTTTTT. It is translated as CAWSGLDEKLFF.

This chain joins TRBV5-6 and TRBJ2-3, with 9 nucleotides matching TRBD1. V lost 2 bases and J lost 4; bases outside the gene matches: 5. The CDR3 loop spans 15 amino acids. Germline V gives CDR1 SGHDT, CDR2 YYEEEE. The CDR3 reads CASSFETGGPDTQYF. CDR3 coding DNA: TGTGCCAGCAGCTTCGAGACAGGGGGACCAGATACGCAGTATTTT.

CDR3 region: CASSLGRQGFYGYTF. Here the CDR3 DNA reads TGTGCCAGCAGCTTGGGTCGACAGGGGTTTTATGGCTACACCTTC. This chain connects TRBV5-4 to TRBJ1-2; 8 positions match TRBD1. The CDR3 has 15 residues. Germline loops: CDR1 SGHNT, CDR2 YYREEE (reference sequence). With V trimmed by 0 bases and J by 5 bases, 6 bases remained unmatched.

The chain joins TRBV7-9 to TRBJ2-7; 10 bases map to TRBD2. After removal of 0 bases from V and 1 base from J, the junction contained 6 bases not matched to a gene. Germline V gives CDR1 SEHNR, CDR2 FQNEAQ (reference sequence). CDR3 length: 17 amino acids. This CDR3 is CASSLARLAGVSYEQYF. The DNA of the CDR3 is TGTGCCAGCAGCTTAGCTAGGCTAGCGGGAGTGTCCTACGAGCAGTACTTC.

The V call is TRBV14, the J call TRBJ2-1; TRBD1 matches at 8 bases. From germline, CDR1 is SGHDN and CDR2 FVKESK. The trim removed 4 bases at V and 7 bases at J, leaving 9 bases unmatched. The CDR3 covers 15 residues. CDR3 residues: CASSLTWDRKNEQFF. Written as DNA, the CDR3 is TGTGCCAGCAGCCTAACTTGGGACAGGAAAAATGAGCAGTTCTTC.

This chain links TRBV4-2 with TRBJ1-1, with TRBD1 as a possible D gene (6 bases). Trimming took off 1 base at V and 10 bases at J, with 13 bases between the two ends. The CDR3 totals 13 residues. CDR1 is LGHNA and CDR2 is YNFKEQ in the germline V gene. CDR3 loop: CASSQATGPGAFF. The CDR3 DNA reads as TGTGCCAGCAGCCAAGCGACAGGCCCCGGAGCTTTCTTT.

This clone was detected only once. This chain uses TRBV29-1 with TRBJ1-2; D is unclear. The CDR3 spans 13 residues. Looked up from germline, CDR1 is SQVTM and CDR2 is ANQGSEA. Trimming took 0 bases from V and 7 from J, leaving 12 bases between them. The CDR3 here is CSVEELSGSGYTF. The CDR3 bases are TGCAGCGTTGAAGAATTAAGCGGGAGTGGCTACACCTTC.

The chain is built from TRBV5-1 and TRBJ2-1; D not certain. Per the germline V gene, CDR1 is SGHRS and CDR2 is YFSETQ. Trimming removed 0 bases at V and 0 bases at J, with 10 bases between. This CDR3 spans 16 amino acids. CDR3 region: CASSLALQSSYNEQFF. The CDR3 nucleotides read TGCGCCAGCAGCTTGGCCCTACAGAGCTCCTACAATGAGCAGTTCTTC.

The sample holds a few counts of this clone. The chain links TRBV5-4 to TRBJ1-1; 8 bases agree with TRBD1. This CDR3 has 13 residues. V shed 4 bases and J 7 bases; nucleotides not matched to a gene: 6. Germline-derived CDR1 and CDR2 are SGHNT and YYREEE (reference sequence). The DNA for the CDR3 is TGTGCCAGCAGCCCCGACAGGGGTGATGAAGCTTTCTTT. Its translation: CASSPDRGDEAFF.

The chain uses TRBV4-2 and TRBJ1-2; a weak D match, TRBD1 (6 bases). From germline, CDR1 is LGHNA and CDR2 YNFKEQ. The CDR3 covers 14 residues. The germline V and J ends were trimmed by 5 bases and 5 bases, with 15 bases remaining between them. The DNA of the CDR3 is TGTGCCAGCAGCGAAAGCTACCAGGGGTATGGCTACACCTTC. It encodes CASSESYQGYGYTF.

V usage is TRBV25-1 and J usage is TRBJ2-7, with TRBD2 matching 8 bases. This CDR3 is 15 amino acids long. From germline, CDR1 is MGHDK and CDR2 SYGVNS. The V and J ends lost 4 bases and 2 bases, in that order; junction bases with no gene match: 7. The CDR3 DNA reads TGTGCCAGCAGTGGATTAGCGGGGTCCGCCTACGAGCAGTACTTC. Translating gives CASSGLAGSAYEQYF.

The rearrangement uses TRBV24-1 and TRBJ1-1, with D hard to call. V was clipped by 3 bases and J by 1 base, with 11 bases between them. Germline assignment: CDR1 KGHDR and CDR2 SFDVKD. This CDR3 contains 15 residues. CDR3: CATSDEGAGNTEAFF. In nucleotides, the CDR3 is TGTGCCACCAGTGATGAAGGAGCCGGGAACACTGAAGCTTTCTTT.

This chain uses TRBV11-3 with TRBJ2-1, with D maybe TRBD2 (5 bases). V lost 0 bases and J lost 5, with 11 bases in between. Germline CDR1 SGHNT, CDR2 YENEEA. CDR3 length: 15 residues. The CDR3 loop is CASSLEAGSDNEQFF. The CDR3 DNA reads TGTGCCAGCAGCTTAGAGGCGGGTTCTGACAATGAGCAGTTCTTC.

The chain links TRBV5-6 to TRBJ1-6, with 9 positions matching TRBD1. Germline V gives CDR1 SGHDT, CDR2 YYEEEE. After removal of 5 bases from V and 13 bases from J, the junction contained 10 bases not matched to a gene. The CDR3 is 14 residues long. The CDR3 sequence is CASRGVTDRGPLHF. DNA for the CDR3: TGTGCCAGCAGGGGGGTCACCGACAGGGGGCCCCTCCACTTT. The whole variable domain, filled in from reference TRBV5-6 and TRBJ1-6, reads DAGVTQSPTHLIKTRGQQVTLRCSPKSGHDTVSWYQQALGQGPQFIFQYYEEEERQRGNFPDRFSGHQFPNYSSELNVNALLLGDSALYLCASRGVTDRGPLHFGNGTRLTVT.

CDR3 loop: CASSQDRDRGYTF. CDR3 nucleotide sequence: TGTGCCAGCAGCCAAGACCGGGACAGGGGCTACACCTTC. This rearrangement joins TRBV4-2 to TRBJ1-2; TRBD1 aligns across 8 bases. The CDR3 extends over 13 amino acids. Germline CDR1 and CDR2: LGHNA and YNFKEQ. Germline trimming cut 0 bases from V and 8 bases from J; bases unmatched to any gene: 2.

The V gene is TRBV2, the J gene TRBJ2-7; 8 nucleotides match TRBD2. CDR1 SNHLY and CDR2 FYNNEI come from the germline V gene. The CDR3 is 13 residues long. Trimming at V came to 7 bases and at J to 6 bases, leaving 8 bases not matched to a gene. The CDR3 reads CASTREGRSEQYF. CDR3 DNA: TGTGCCAGCACACGGGAGGGCCGATCCGAGCAGTACTTC.

The chain carries TRBV24-1 and TRBJ1-4; D is ambiguous. V shed 0 bases and J shed 5 bases, with 9 bases lying between them. The length of the CDR3 is 15 residues. From germline, CDR1 is KGHDR and CDR2 SFDVKD. In nucleotides, the CDR3 is TGTGCCACCAGTGATTTGGAGCGGATCAATGAAAAACTGTTTTTT. Encoded protein: CATSDLERINEKLFF.